The next 5 T cell receptor beta chains were all read from a single sample in a study of blood T cell repertoires in COVID-19. The repertoire was sequenced with immunoSEQ multiplex PCR; TCRdb's copy has only in-frame clones and lacks some. Of some 11,000 clones detected, 65% to 90% appear once; the ten largest clones hold about 7.4%. The sequenced sample was peripheral blood. The origin of the receptors is a man between 65 and 85 years old with active COVID-19.

V gene TRBV9 combines with J gene TRBJ2-2; unclear D gene. Per the germline V gene, CDR1 is SGDLS and CDR2 is YYNGEE. This CDR3 has 12 amino acids. The V gene lost 4 bases and the J gene lost 3 bases, with 4 bases spanning the gap. CDR3 in DNA: TGTGCCAGCAGCACATACACCGGGGAGCTGTTTTTT. As protein: CASSTYTGELFF.

In this sample, this clone is medium-sized. The chain carries TRBV19 and TRBJ1-3, with TRBD1 as a possible D gene (5 bases). Trimming removed 3 bases at V and 1 base at J, with 13 bases between. CDR3 size: 16 residues. Germline lookup yields CDR1 LNHDA and CDR2 SQIVND (reference sequence). The CDR3 loop reads CASSMGQANSGNTIYF. The DNA for the CDR3 is TGTGCCAGTAGTATGGGGCAGGCTAATTCTGGAAACACCATATATTTT.

Details on this clone: A junction end diverges from the germline sequence, so it may reflect a read error. This chain connects TRBV10-3 to TRBJ1-5, with D hard to call. This CDR3 spans 14 amino acids. Germline CDR1 reads ENHRY; CDR2 reads SYGVKD. The CDR3 sequence: CAISETASNQPQRF. CDR3 nucleotides: TGTGCCATCAGTGAAACAGCTAGCAATCAGCCCCAGCGTTTT.

This chain uses TRBV6-1 with TRBJ1-1; 8 positions match TRBD1. The CDR3 extends over 19 amino acids. CDR1 and CDR2 (germline): MNHNS, SASEGT. J gave up 0 bases and V 3 bases, and 15 bases lay outside the gene matches. CDR3 amino acids: CASSDRDRRIYTMNTEAFF. The CDR3 DNA sequence: TGTGCCAGCAGTGATCGGGACAGGCGAATCTATACGATGAACACTGAAGCTTTCTTT.

V and J are TRBV5-4 and TRBJ1-2; no clear D. Trimming cost V 0 bases and J 4 bases, with 4 bases left between them. Germline CDR1 and CDR2: SGHNT and YYREEE (reference sequence). The CDR3 contains 12 residues. This CDR3 is CASSLDSYGYTF. Written as DNA, the CDR3 is TGTGCCAGCAGCTTGGACAGCTATGGCTACACCTTC.